The sequence of this T cell receptor (beta chain) was determined in a study of cytomegalovirus exposure and HLA in healthy donors. The V gene's germline CDR1 is SGHNT and CDR2 YYREEE (reference sequence). The CDR3 spans 14 residues. V lost 4 bases and J 1 base, leaving 11 bases between the germline ends. TCRdb keeps only in-frame clones here, not all; method: immunoSEQ multiplex PCR. The sample lists around 300,000 clones, about 85% seen once, with about 1% in the top ten. The chain employs TRBV5-4 and TRBJ1-2, with a weak D call TRBD1 (5 bases). This TCR was sampled from a woman in her twenties or thirties in good health and CMV-seropositive. Sequencing input: PBMCs. The CDR3 loop is CASSVGGRNYGYTF. CDR3 sequence (DNA): TGTGCCAGCAGCGTGGGGGGACGTAACTATGGCTACACCTTC.